A selection of T cell receptor beta chains follows, all from one sample in a study of blood T cells in healthy people across ages. One entry per CDR3 protein, called by TCRdb with MiXCR from the 5' RACE reads. This sample has about 1,400,000 distinct CDR3 sequences; about 43% occur once, and the top ten carry 7.9%. Sequencing was carried out using blood. The receptors were gathered from a woman between 18 and 29 years old in good health. CDR3s include the opening cysteine and the closing phenylalanine or tryptophan. D genes are given only for firm matches. The listing skips clone size in some rows; elsewhere it reads once, few, many or a size class.

J	size	V	D	DNA	CDR3
TRBJ2-1	-	TRBV20-1	-	TGCAGTGCTAGTCGGGGTGTGGGGTCCTACAATGAGCAGTTCTTC	CSASRGVGSYNEQFF
TRBJ1-1	-	TRBV7-3	-	TGTGCCAGCAGCTTATTGGGGGGAGTGAACACTGAAGCTTTCTTT	CASSLLGGVNTEAFF
TRBJ2-1	-	TRBV7-2	TRBD1	TGTGCCAGCAGCTTAGAGAGGCCCCGGGACAGTTACAATGAGCAGTTCTTC	CASSLERPRDSYNEQFF
TRBJ1-2	-	TRBV10-3	-	TGTGCCATCAGTGAGAGGGACGGTGGCTACACCTTC	CAISERDGGYTF
TRBJ2-1	few	TRBV5-1	-	TGCGCCAGCAGCTTGGCCTACGGCTCCCCCGATGAGCAGTTCTTC	CASSLAYGSPDEQFF
TRBJ2-1	-	TRBV10-3	-	TGTGCCATCAGCGAACAGATCTACAATGAGCAGTTCTTC	CAISEQIYNEQFF
TRBJ2-7	few	TRBV28	TRBD1	TGTGCCAGCAGTCCACGAAGGACAGGGTACTACGAGCAGTACTTC	CASSPRRTGYYEQYF
TRBJ1-1	-	TRBV4-2	-	TGTGCCAGCAGCCAATTAGGGCGGATAAACACTGAAGCTTTCTTT	CASSQLGRINTEAFF
TRBJ1-1	-	TRBV12-3/TRBV12-4	TRBD1	TGTGCCATCCCCAGGGACAGCACCATGAACACTGAAGCTTTCTTT	CAIPRDSTMNTEAFF
TRBJ2-5	-	TRBV21-1	-	TGTGCCAGCAGCAAACGGGCGGCAGGCCCCTACCAAGAGACCCAGTACTTC	CASSKRAAGPYQETQYF
TRBJ1-2	-	TRBV20-1	TRBD1	TGCAGTGCTCCAAGGGCCGCACAGGGGGCGCTTGGGGGCTACACCTTC	CSAPRAAQGALGGYTF
TRBJ1-5	-	TRBV10-2	-	TGCGCCAGCAGCTTTGACAGCCCCGGGCAGCCCCAGCATTTT	CASSFDSPGQPQHF
TRBJ2-7	-	TRBV6-6	-	TGTGCCAGCAAGTGGTCTCGGCTTGGCTACGAGCAGTACTTC	CASKWSRLGYEQYF
TRBJ2-5	once	TRBV2	-	TGTGCCAGCAGTGAATATACTGAGCAGTACTTC	CASSEYTEQYF
TRBJ2-5	-	TRBV7-8	-	TGTGCCAGCAGCTTAGTAGTGGGCCTCGGGGAGCAGTACTTC	CASSLVVGLGEQYF
TRBJ2-7	few	TRBV19	-	TGTGCCAGTAGTTCCGCCCCGACCGTCTCCTACGAGCAGTACTTC	CASSSAPTVSYEQYF
TRBJ1-6	few	TRBV20-1	TRBD1	TGCAGTGCTAGAGACCCGGGACAGGGGATCTCCTATAATTCACCCCTCCACTTT	CSARDPGQGISYNSPLHF
TRBJ1-2	few	TRBV11-2	-	TGTGCCAGCAGACCTACAGGGAACTATGGCTACACCTTC	CASRPTGNYGYTF
TRBJ1-2	-	TRBV7-2	-	TGTGCCAGCAGCGGGGAGGGGCAGGGGAATGATCTAGGAGGGGGCTACACCTTC	CASSGEGQGNDLGGGYTF
TRBJ1-5	-	TRBV28	TRBD1	TGTGCCAGCAGTTTAATACAGGGGTTCCAGCCCCAGCATTTT	CASSLIQGFQPQHF
TRBJ2-1	-	TRBV12-3/TRBV12-4	-	TGTGCCAGCAGTTTAAGGCTCGATAAGCAGTTCTTC	CASSLRLDKQFF
TRBJ2-3	-	TRBV6-1	TRBD2	TGTGCCAGCAGTGAAGTACTAGCGGGAGATATGGATACGCAGTATTTT	CASSEVLAGDMDTQYF
TRBJ2-7	-	TRBV4-1	-	TGCGCCAGCAGCGCGGGACCTCTCTCAGTCGAGCAGTACTTC	CASSAGPLSVEQYF